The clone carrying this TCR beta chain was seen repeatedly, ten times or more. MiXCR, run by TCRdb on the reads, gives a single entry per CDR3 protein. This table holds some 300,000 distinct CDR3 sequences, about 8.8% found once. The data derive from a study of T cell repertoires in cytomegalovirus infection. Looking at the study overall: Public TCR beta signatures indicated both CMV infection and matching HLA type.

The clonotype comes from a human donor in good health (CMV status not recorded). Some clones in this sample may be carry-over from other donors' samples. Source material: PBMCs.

CDR3 sequence reads: CASSYASGTGSHEQYF. Written as DNA, the CDR3 is TGTGCCAGCAGTTACGCCTCTGGGACAGGGTCCCACGAGCAGTACTTC. The chain joins TRBV6-5 to TRBJ2-7; TRBD1 aligns across 9 bases. Germline V gene sequence: CDR1 MNHEY, CDR2 SVGAGI. The CDR3 sequence is 16 residues long. J gave up 5 bases and V 2 bases, and 10 bases lay outside the gene matches.